These 28 T cell receptor beta chains were sequenced from one sample in a study of T-cell reconstitution after alpha-beta-depleted transplantation in children. Unique molecular identifiers were incorporated into the prepared TCRbeta library. TCRdb independently ran MiXCR on the PCR reads; one entry per CDR3 protein. The table shows around 90,000 distinct CDR3 sequences, with 15% to 19% occurring only once. The specimen was PBMCs, mostly from graft donor cells, collected 180 days after TCRalphabeta/CD19-depleted stem cell transplant. These receptor sequences come from a male patient under 10 years old who had a stem cell transplant for acute lymphoblastic leukemia, so the T cells may come from the graft donor.

The chain carries TRBV5-1 and TRBJ2-7; D not certain. CDR3 length equals 14 residues. With 0 bases removed from V and 5 bases from J, the gap between germline ends came to 12 bases. Germline values: CDR1 SGHRS, CDR2 YFSETQ. CDR3 in DNA: TGCGCCAGCAGCTTGGAGGGATTCGGCCACGAGCAGTACTTC. Its protein product is CASSLEGFGHEQYF.

The rearrangement uses TRBV12-5 and TRBJ1-5; TRBD1 matches at 8 bases. J lost 6 bases, V lost 1 base, and 5 bases had no gene match. The CDR3 has 15 residues. Germline CDR1 LGHNT, CDR2 FRNRAP. CDR3 sequence (DNA): TGTGCTAGTGGTTTGGATGGACAGGGACCTCAGCCCCAGCATTTT. Its protein product is CASGLDGQGPQPQHF.

In its sample, this clonotype was seen many times. The rearrangement uses TRBV29-1 and TRBJ2-3, with D possibly called TRBD1 or TRBD2 (5 bases each). Germline V lookup: CDR1 SQVTM, CDR2 ANQGSEA. V was shortened by 5 bases and J by 0 bases, with 12 bases between the two germline ends. The CDR3 spans 14 residues. The CDR3 nucleotides are TGCAGCGTTTGGGACGGAGTTAGCACAGATACGCAGTATTTT. Its protein product is CSVWDGVSTDTQYF.

This clonotype was counted a few times. The chain carries TRBV20-1 and TRBJ2-1; 9 bases map to TRBD2. The CDR3 has 16 residues. Per germline, CDR1 DFQATT and CDR2 SNEGSKA (reference sequence). J gave up 3 bases and V 3 bases, and 9 bases lay outside the gene matches. This CDR3 is CSASLKRGAHYNEQFF. The CDR3 DNA reads TGCAGTGCTAGTTTAAAGCGGGGGGCGCACTACAATGAGCAGTTCTTC.

This clonotype was picked up a small number of times. This sequence joins TRBV20-1 and TRBJ1-1, with a possible D match to TRBD1 (6 bases). V lost 4 bases and J 1 base, leaving 16 bases between the germline ends. The V gene's germline CDR1 is DFQATT and CDR2 SNEGSKA (reference sequence). CDR3 length equals 15 residues. In DNA, the CDR3 is TGCAGTGCTACTTTGGGGAGGGGGAGGAACACTGAAGCTTTCTTT. It specifies CSATLGRGRNTEAFF.

This clonotype was counted at least ten times. This chain links TRBV5-1 with TRBJ2-7; maybe TRBD2 (5 bases). Germline V CDR1 and CDR2: SGHRS, YFSETQ. The CDR3 is made up of 16 amino acids. The V end was cut by 4 bases, the J end by 6 bases, with 23 bases between. This chain's CDR3 is CASSQLGSGPRGEQYF. CDR3 nucleotide sequence: TGCGCCAGCAGCCAACTTGGGTCCGGGCCCCGGGGCGAGCAGTACTTC. The full variable domain, with the rest looked up from reference TRBV5-1 and TRBJ2-7, is KAGVTQTPRYLIKTRGQQVTLSCSPISGHRSVSWYQQTPGQGLQFLFEYFSETQRNKGNFPGRFSGRQFSNSRSEMNVSTLELGDSALYLCASSQLGSGPRGEQYFGPGTRLTVT.

This clonotype was observed a few times. The V and J genes are TRBV20-1 and TRBJ2-5, with a possible D match to TRBD2 (6 bases). V lost 2 bases and J lost 4, with 14 bases in between. Germline V lookup: CDR1 DFQATT, CDR2 SNEGSKA (reference sequence). The CDR3 is 14 residues long. The chain's CDR3 is CSARIGTSSETQYF. The DNA of the CDR3 is TGCAGTGCTAGAATAGGGACTTCCTCAGAGACCCAGTACTTC.

V is TRBV2 and J is TRBJ2-6; D is possibly TRBD1 (5 bases). This CDR3 comprises 15 residues. Germline-derived CDR1 and CDR2 are SNHLY and FYNNEI. Trimming took 6 bases from V and 2 from J, leaving 11 bases between them. CDR3 nucleotide sequence: TGTGCCAGCAGGTACCAGGGTGCTGGGGCCAACGTCCTGACTTTC. It encodes CASRYQGAGANVLTF.

The table lists this clonotype with a few counts. This chain joins TRBV19 and TRBJ2-2, with 7 bases lining up with TRBD1. J gave up 3 bases and V 5 bases, and 6 bases lay outside the gene matches. Germline CDR1 and CDR2: LNHDA and SQIVND (reference sequence). This CDR3 has 15 amino acids. CDR3 nucleotide sequence: TGTGCCAGTAGTGTTTGGGACAGCTACACCGGGGAGCTGTTTTTT. Its translation is CASSVWDSYTGELFF.

This clonotype was detected only a few times. This chain connects TRBV10-3 to TRBJ1-1; 9 positions match TRBD1. CDR3 size: 12 residues. The V gene end was trimmed by 3 bases and the J gene end by 9 bases; junction bases not matched to a gene: 2. CDR1 and CDR2 (germline): ENHRY, SYGVKD. The CDR3 DNA reads TGTGCCATCAGTGAAGGACAGGGGAAAGCTTTCTTT. Protein product: CAISEGQGKAFF.

This clonotype appeared a few times. The chain uses TRBV5-1 and TRBJ2-5, with 11 bases fitting TRBD1. In germline, CDR1 is SGHRS, CDR2 YFSETQ. With V trimmed by 3 bases and J by 5 bases, 6 bases remained unmatched. The CDR3 has 15 residues. The CDR3 spells CASSSRDRGRETQYF. CDR3 DNA: TGCGCCAGCAGCTCCCGGGACAGGGGGAGGGAGACCCAGTACTTC.

This clonotype appeared many times. This rearrangement joins TRBV29-1 to TRBJ2-3, with 8 nucleotides matching TRBD2. This CDR3 is built from 13 residues. Germline V gene data show CDR1 as SQVTM and CDR2 as ANQGSEA. After removal of 7 bases from V and 3 bases from J, the junction contained 6 bases not matched to a gene. CDR3 sequence reads: CSASGRVTDTQYF. In nucleotides, the CDR3 is TGCAGCGCCTCCGGGAGGGTAACAGATACGCAGTATTTT.

The chain combines TRBV11-2 with TRBJ2-3; 7 positions match TRBD1. There are 14 residues in the CDR3. Germline-derived CDR1 and CDR2 are SGHAT and FQNNGV. V lost 3 bases, J lost 4 bases, and 4 bases stayed unmatched. This CDR3 reads CASSLTGYPDTQYF. DNA of the CDR3: TGTGCCAGCAGCTTGACAGGGTACCCAGATACGCAGTATTTT.

This chain uses TRBV20-1 with TRBJ2-4; 10 bases are a match to TRBD2. CDR1 is DFQATT, CDR2 SNEGSKA, per germline (reference sequence). This CDR3 comprises 15 residues. V was pared by 3 bases and J by 9 bases, with 11 bases of the junction left unmatched. CDR3 amino acids: CSASASGGGAGIQYF. The CDR3 coding sequence is TGCAGTGCTAGTGCTAGCGGGGGAGGAGCGGGCATTCAGTACTTC.

This clonotype came up a few times. The CDR3 protein is CASSYSIEYGDTQYF. For the CDR3, the DNA is TGTGCCAGCAGTTACTCTATCGAATACGGAGATACGCAGTATTTT. V and J are TRBV6-2 or TRBV6-3 and TRBJ2-3; D call uncertain. The CDR3 length is 15 residues. The V end lost 0 bases, the J end lost 5 bases, and 12 bases lay between the germline ends. Germline V lookup: CDR1 MNHEY, CDR2 SVGEGT.

Many counts were recorded for this clonotype. This sequence joins TRBV6-5 and TRBJ1-2; D ambiguous. Germline lookup yields CDR1 MNHEY and CDR2 SVGAGI. V shed 0 bases and J shed 4 bases, with 9 bases lying between them. The CDR3 extends over 14 amino acids. CDR3 region: CASSYSSDFYGYTF. DNA for the CDR3: TGTGCCAGCAGTTACTCAAGCGATTTCTATGGCTACACCTTC.

V and J are TRBV19 and TRBJ1-1; D might be TRBD1 (5 bases). In germline, CDR1 is LNHDA, CDR2 SQIVND (reference sequence). This CDR3 region has 17 residues. Trimming took 0 bases from V and 0 from J, leaving 14 bases between them. DNA of the CDR3: TGTGCCAGTAGTATAGAGTCCCGCGGCAGGGTGAACACTGAAGCTTTCTTT. Amino acids: CASSIESRGRVNTEAFF. Using reference TRBV19 and TRBJ1-1 for the parts outside the CDR3, the full variable domain is DGGITQSPKYLFRKEGQNVTLSCEQNLNHDAMYWYRQDPGQGLRLIYYSQIVNDFQKGDIAEGYSVSREKKESFPLTVTSAQKNPTAFYLCASSIESRGRVNTEAFFGQGTRLTVV.

The rearrangement uses TRBV3-1 and TRBJ2-1, with 7 bases that match TRBD1. The CDR3 consists of 13 residues. Germline V CDR1 and CDR2: LGHDT, YNNKEL (reference sequence). The junction had 5 bases not matched to a gene; V was cut back by 5 bases and J by 7 bases. The CDR3 sequence: CASSFGTANEQFF. CDR3 nucleotide sequence: TGTGCCAGCAGCTTTGGGACAGCTAATGAGCAGTTCTTC.

This clonotype appeared many times. The chain carries TRBV20-1 and TRBJ2-7; 7 nucleotides agree with TRBD1. This CDR3 spans 11 amino acids. The germline V gene encodes CDR1 DFQATT and CDR2 SNEGSKA (reference sequence). J was trimmed by 9 bases and V by 5 bases; bases with no gene match: 7. This chain's CDR3 is CSALLGDRQYF. The CDR3 DNA is TGCAGTGCTCTCTTGGGGGACAGGCAGTACTTC.

The rearrangement uses TRBV11-1 and TRBJ1-5; a weak D match, TRBD1 (5 bases). V shed 5 bases and J shed 0 bases, with 20 bases lying between them. The CDR3 has 18 residues. The V gene's germline CDR1 is SGHAT and CDR2 FQDESV (reference sequence). CDR3 loop: CASSADSEARNSNQPQHF. CDR3 in DNA: TGTGCCAGCAGCGCTGACAGCGAAGCTAGGAATAGCAATCAGCCCCAGCATTTT. Combining the CDR3 with reference TRBV11-1 and TRBJ1-5 gives the whole variable domain EAEVAQSPRYKITEKSQAVAFWCDPISGHATLYWYRQILGQGPELLVQFQDESVVDDSQLPKDRFSAERLKGVDSTLKIQPAELGDSAMYLCASSADSEARNSNQPQHFGDGTRLSIL.

This clonotype was recorded many times. The chain joins TRBV18 to TRBJ2-5; tentatively, D is TRBD1 (6 bases). This CDR3 region has 13 residues. From germline, CDR1 is KGHSH and CDR2 LQKENI. Trimming took off 6 bases at V and 1 base at J, with 9 bases between the two ends. CDR3 loop: CASSGATQETQYF. CDR3 nucleotide sequence: TGTGCCAGCTCGGGGGCTACCCAAGAGACCCAGTACTTC.

A few counts support this clonotype. The rearrangement uses TRBV7-9 and TRBJ1-5; D is ambiguous. From germline, CDR1 is SEHNR and CDR2 FQNEAQ (reference sequence). V was cut by 4 bases and J by 0 bases, with 7 bases left in between. This CDR3 has 14 amino acids. CDR3 sequence reads: CASSYADSNQPQHF. The CDR3 DNA follows: TGTGCCAGCAGCTACGCGGATAGCAATCAGCCCCAGCATTTT.

In its sample, this clonotype was seen a few times. This chain uses TRBV7-6 with TRBJ2-7; 10 bases fit TRBD2. J was trimmed by 4 bases and V by 1 base; bases with no gene match: 7. Germline V gives CDR1 SGHVS, CDR2 FNYEAQ. There are 16 residues in the CDR3. CDR3: CASSLVPAGGLYEQYF. DNA of the CDR3: TGTGCCAGCAGCTTAGTGCCAGCGGGAGGGTTGTACGAGCAGTACTTC.

This clonotype was seen repeatedly, ten times or more. The chain combines TRBV9 with TRBJ1-5; 11 bases are shared with TRBD1. Per the germline V gene, CDR1 is SGDLS and CDR2 is YYNGEE. The CDR3 totals 17 residues. Losses at the gene ends were 0 bases for V and 4 bases for J; bases not matched to a gene: 6. The CDR3 nucleotides are TGTGCCAGCAGCGTAGTGGAGGACAGGGGGCGAAATCAGCCCCAGCATTTT. Amino acids: CASSVVEDRGRNQPQHF.

This clonotype has at least ten counts. The chain couples TRBV4-1 to TRBJ2-5; D not certain. The ends were cut back, 0 bases at V and 5 bases at J, with 7 bases in the middle. CDR1 and CDR2 (germline): MGHRA, YSYEKL. The CDR3 loop spans 13 amino acids. DNA of the CDR3: TGCGCCAGCAGCCAAGATACCCCTGAGACCCAGTACTTC. Translating it yields CASSQDTPETQYF.

This clonotype was seen a few times. The chain couples TRBV7-2 to TRBJ1-2; 7 bases align to TRBD1. The CDR3 has 14 residues. The germline gives CDR1 SGHTA, CDR2 FQGNSA. V was pared by 5 bases and J by 3 bases, with 6 bases of the junction left unmatched. The CDR3 DNA follows: TGTGCCAGCAGCCCCCAGGGGGGGGACTATGGCTACACCTTC. Its translation is CASSPQGGDYGYTF.

This chain uses TRBV7-9 with TRBJ1-1, with D maybe TRBD1 (5 bases). This CDR3 region has 16 residues. Looked up from germline, CDR1 is SEHNR and CDR2 is FQNEAQ (reference sequence). With 5 bases removed from V and 3 bases from J, the gap between germline ends came to 19 bases. CDR3 in amino acids: CASSRTSSRWYTEAFF. The DNA for the CDR3 is TGTGCCAGCAGCCGGACATCCTCCCGATGGTACACTGAAGCTTTCTTT.

The genes are TRBV5-1 and TRBJ1-6; TRBD1 matches 7 bases. Germline V gene data show CDR1 as SGHRS and CDR2 as YFSETQ. The CDR3 runs 17 residues. With V trimmed by 3 bases and J by 5 bases, 11 bases remained unmatched. The DNA of the CDR3 is TGCGCCAGCAGCTCCGGACAGGCCGTCTTTAATAATTCACCCCTCCACTTT. It specifies CASSSGQAVFNNSPLHF.